These 21 T cell receptor beta chains came from one sample sequenced in a study of cytomegalovirus exposure and HLA in healthy donors. Primers for the PCR totalled 60 Vbeta and 13 Jbeta. The repertoire was sequenced with immunoSEQ multiplex PCR; TCRdb's copy has only in-frame clones and lacks some. The sample holds some 100,000 clones, 74% seen once. Sequenced material: PBMCs. The receptors stem from a woman aged 45 to 65 in good health and CMV-seropositive.

The rearrangement uses TRBV6-6 and TRBJ2-7; D might be TRBD1 (6 bases). Between the trimmed V and J ends, which lost 0 bases and 3 bases, there was a span of 6 bases. This CDR3 contains 13 residues. Germline CDR1 is MNHNY and CDR2 is SVGAGI (reference sequence). The CDR3 here is CASSYSRGYEQYF. The CDR3 nucleotides read TGTGCCAGCAGTTACTCCAGGGGCTACGAGCAGTACTTC.

This clone was seen more than once but under ten times. This rearrangement joins TRBV5-1 to TRBJ2-3; perhaps TRBD1 as D (5 bases). In germline, CDR1 is SGHRS, CDR2 YFSETQ. The CDR3 is 12 amino acids. Trimming removed 5 bases at V and 4 bases at J, with 8 bases between. CDR3 bases: TGCGCCAGCAGGCTGACAGCAGATACGCAGTATTTT. Its protein product is CASRLTADTQYF.

The V call is TRBV6-6, the J call TRBJ2-3, with 8 bases that match TRBD2. The J segment lost 6 bases and the V segment lost 6 bases, leaving 5 bases of the junction unmatched. CDR3 length equals 13 residues. Germline V CDR1 and CDR2: MNHNY, SVGAGI (reference sequence). Here the CDR3 reads CASSRLALDTQYF. The CDR3 DNA follows: TGTGCCAGCAGCAGACTAGCGTTGGATACGCAGTATTTT.

This clone was counted a single time. V is TRBV28 and J is TRBJ1-5; D might be TRBD1 (5 bases). The germline gives CDR1 MDHEN, CDR2 SYDVKM. The CDR3 consists of 17 residues. The germline V and J ends were trimmed by 8 bases and 2 bases, with 22 bases remaining between them. This CDR3 is CASLPQGGESGNQPQHF. CDR3 nucleotide sequence: TGTGCCAGCCTCCCCCAGGGCGGGGAATCGGGCAATCAGCCCCAGCATTTT.

The chain combines TRBV18 with TRBJ1-5; 9 nucleotides match TRBD1. The CDR3 has 16 amino acids. Unmatched junction bases numbered 8, after V lost 4 bases and J lost 4 bases. CDR1 is KGHSH, CDR2 LQKENI, per germline. The CDR3 bases are TGTGCCAGCTCACGCCGGGACAGGGAACGGAATCAGCCCCAGCATTTT. Translation gives CASSRRDRERNQPQHF. Full variable domain (rest looked up from reference TRBV18 and TRBJ1-5): NAGVMQNPRHLVRRRGQEARLRCSPMKGHSHVYWYRQLPEEGLKFMVYLQKENIIDESGMPKERFSAEFPKEGPSILRIQQVVRGDSAAYFCASSRRDRERNQPQHFGDGTRLSIL.

This clone was seen a handful of times. The chain couples TRBV5-1 to TRBJ1-2; maybe TRBD1 (6 bases). Germline V lookup: CDR1 SGHRS, CDR2 YFSETQ. Trimming pared 2 bases from V and 3 bases from J, leaving 11 bases between. This CDR3 has 14 residues. The CDR3 region is CASSFTGSDYGYTF. The CDR3 bases are TGCGCCAGCAGCTTTACAGGGTCGGACTATGGCTACACCTTC.

The chain recombines TRBV28 with TRBJ1-1; D remains ambiguous. The CDR3 consists of 14 residues. V lost 1 base and J 1 base, leaving 7 bases between the germline ends. Germline V gene data show CDR1 as MDHEN and CDR2 as SYDVKM. The DNA for the CDR3 is TGTGCCAGCAGTTTATCGGCAGGGAACACTGAAGCTTTCTTT. This gives the protein CASSLSAGNTEAFF.

The V gene is TRBV5-1, the J gene TRBJ1-1; D is undetermined. V was cut by 3 bases and J by 2 bases, with 20 bases left in between. CDR1 and CDR2 (germline): SGHRS, YFSETQ. CDR3 size: 17 residues. CDR3 in DNA: TGCGCCAGCAGCTCTCCCGGACTCGAAACTTTTAACACTGAAGCTTTCTTT. Its protein is CASSSPGLETFNTEAFF.

V usage is TRBV18 and J usage is TRBJ2-3; D possibly corresponds to TRBD1 (5 bases). The V end lost 4 bases, the J end lost 3 bases, and 14 bases lay between the germline ends. This CDR3 has 15 residues. Germline V gene data show CDR1 as KGHSH and CDR2 as LQKENI. CDR3 sequence: CASSRDPGWTDTQYF. CDR3 in DNA: TGTGCCAGCTCACGAGATCCAGGGTGGACAGATACGCAGTATTTT.

This sequence joins TRBV28 and TRBJ2-1; 12 bases map to TRBD2. J lost 0 bases, V lost 7 bases, and 4 bases had no gene match. Germline CDR1 reads MDHEN; CDR2 reads SYDVKM. This CDR3 comprises 16 residues. The CDR3 region is CASMGLAGTSYNEQFF. In nucleotides, the CDR3 is TGTGCCAGCATGGGACTAGCGGGTACCTCCTACAATGAGCAGTTCTTC.

The V call is TRBV7-2, the J call TRBJ2-7, with D perhaps matching TRBD1 (5 bases). The germline V gene encodes CDR1 SGHTA and CDR2 FQGNSA. The CDR3 runs to 15 residues. Trimming cost V 6 bases and J 1 base, with 16 bases left between them. The CDR3 is CASRPDSVRSYEQYF. The CDR3 DNA follows: TGTGCCAGCAGACCTGACAGCGTCCGTTCCTACGAGCAGTACTTC.

In DNA, the CDR3 is TGCAGCGTTACGACCGGGGATAATCAGCCCCAGCATTTT. Protein: CSVTTGDNQPQHF. This chain links TRBV29-1 with TRBJ1-5; D remains ambiguous. The germline CDR1 and CDR2 sequences are SQVTM and ANQGSEA. The V gene lost 5 bases and the J gene lost 4 bases, with 12 bases spanning the gap. The length of the CDR3 is 13 residues.

The chain combines TRBV2 with TRBJ1-5; 8 bases map to TRBD1. CDR1 and CDR2 from the germline V gene are SNHLY and FYNNEI. The CDR3 sequence is 19 residues long. V was pared by 4 bases and J by 0 bases, with 14 bases of the junction left unmatched. This CDR3 reads CASSGRTGKLGDSNQPQHF. Here the CDR3 DNA reads TGTGCCAGCAGTGGTCGGACAGGGAAGCTCGGGGATAGCAATCAGCCCCAGCATTTT.

V is TRBV7-3 and J is TRBJ1-2, with unresolved D. The V gene's germline CDR1 is SGHTA and CDR2 FQGTGA. V lost 2 bases to trimming and J lost 4 bases, with 8 bases between them. The CDR3 loop spans 13 amino acids. The CDR3 is CASSLLAGYGYTF. CDR3 coding DNA: TGTGCCAGCAGCTTATTGGCTGGCTATGGCTACACCTTC.

This clone appeared a few times. The rearrangement links TRBV2 to TRBJ1-2; D is perhaps TRBD1 (6 bases). V was cut by 4 bases and J by 8 bases, with 14 bases left in between. In germline, CDR1 is SNHLY, CDR2 FYNNEI. CDR3 length: 13 residues. Here the CDR3 reads CASSGQGMRGYTF. The CDR3 nucleotides read TGTGCCAGCAGTGGGCAGGGGATGAGAGGCTACACCTTC. Looking up the rest from reference TRBV2 and TRBJ1-2 gives the full variable domain: EPEVTQTPSHQVTQMGQEVILRCVPISNHLYFYWYRQILGQKVEFLVSFYNNEISEKSEIFDDQFSVERPDGSNFTLKIRSTKLEDSAMYFCASSGQGMRGYTFGSGTRLTVV.

The V and J genes are TRBV28 and TRBJ2-7, with 11 positions matching TRBD1. V lost 7 bases to trimming and J lost 6 bases; unmatched junction nucleotides: 5. CDR1 and CDR2 (germline): MDHEN, SYDVKM. This CDR3 is built from 13 residues. In nucleotides, the CDR3 is TGTGCCAGCAAAGGACAGGGGGCGACCGAGCAGTACTTC. It is translated as CASKGQGATEQYF. Full variable domain (rest looked up from reference TRBV28 and TRBJ2-7): DVKVTQSSRYLVKRTGEKVFLECVQDMDHENMFWYRQDPGLGLRLIYFSYDVKMKEKGDIPEGYSVSREKKERFSLILESASTNQTSMYLCASKGQGATEQYFGPGTRLTVT.

CDR3 nucleotide sequence: TGTGCCAGCAGTTCCGGGGTTCGGTATTCACCCCTCCACTTT. Translated: CASSSGVRYSPLHF. The chain has TRBV6-6 and TRBJ1-6; D is ambiguous. The CDR3 spans 14 residues. CDR1 MNHNY and CDR2 SVGAGI come from the germline V gene (reference sequence). The V and J ends lost 4 bases and 8 bases respectively, with 12 bases between them.

V is TRBV5-4 and J is TRBJ2-1; TRBD2 matches at 13 bases. This CDR3 comprises 20 residues. CDR1 SGHNT and CDR2 YYREEE come from the germline V gene (reference sequence). The junction had 13 bases not matched to a gene; V was cut back by 4 bases and J by 0 bases. The CDR3 DNA reads TGTGCCAGCAGCCCCTCCCCGGGACTAGCGGGAAAGGGCTCCTACAATGAGCAGTTCTTC. Protein: CASSPSPGLAGKGSYNEQFF.

The chain carries TRBV11-2 and TRBJ2-7, with TRBD2 matching 10 bases. Germline V CDR1 and CDR2: SGHAT, FQNNGV. Trimming took 5 bases from V and 2 from J; bases not matched to a gene: 3. This CDR3 is 14 amino acids long. CDR3 protein: CASSKLAGPYEQYF. The CDR3 nucleotides read TGTGCCAGCAGCAAACTAGCGGGGCCCTACGAGCAGTACTTC.

This clone appeared a few times. The chain carries TRBV6-5 and TRBJ2-7, with a weak D call TRBD2 (5 bases). V was clipped by 0 bases and J by 3 bases, with 15 bases between them. CDR3 length: 16 amino acids. CDR1 and CDR2 from the germline V gene are MNHEY and SVGAGI. The CDR3 loop is CASSYSNPEGNYEQYF. Here the CDR3 DNA reads TGTGCCAGCAGTTACTCGAACCCCGAGGGTAACTACGAGCAGTACTTC.

V is TRBV29-1 and J is TRBJ1-4; 9 nucleotides match TRBD1. CDR3 length: 13 residues. The germline V gene encodes CDR1 SQVTM and CDR2 ANQGSEA. The J segment lost 6 bases and the V segment lost 7 bases, leaving 6 bases of the junction unmatched. In DNA form, the CDR3 reads TGCAGCGCCACGACAGGGGGGGATGAAAAACTGTTTTTT. Translated, it gives CSATTGGDEKLFF.